Listed below are T cell receptor beta chains from one sample, sequenced in a study of early T cells in non-severe SARS-CoV-2 infection. Each CDR3 protein is one row after TCRdb ran MiXCR on the 5' RACE reads. The table shows tens of thousands of distinct CDR3 sequences, with 4% occurring only once. The source material was whole blood. Receptors originate from an adult who was a healthcare worker with PCR-confirmed SARS-CoV-2 infection or an uninfected control (not recorded which). Each CDR3 is given with its conserved first and last residue. The order of the fields is clone size, J gene, V gene, D gene, CDR3 DNA, CDR3 protein. A D gene is named only where the DNA matches it firmly. Clone size, where shown, is once, few, many, or a class for clones that have expanded.

size: NA; J: TRBJ2-7; V: TRBV4-1; D: NA; DNA: TGCGCCAGCAGCCAAGATACCGTTTTCTCCTACGAGCAGTACTTC; CDR3: CASSQDTVFSYEQYF
size: few; J: TRBJ2-2; V: TRBV6-6; D: NA; DNA: TGTGCCAGCTCCGTGGCGAACACCGGGGAGCTGTTTTTT; CDR3: CASSVANTGELFF
size: many; J: TRBJ2-5; V: TRBV25-1; D: TRBD2; DNA: TGTGCCAGCAGTGACTCGCGGGGGGTTGTGGAGACCCAGTACTTC; CDR3: CASSDSRGVVETQYF
size: few; J: TRBJ2-3; V: TRBV2; D: NA; DNA: TGTGCCAGCAGGGGGGTAGCGGAAGATACGCAGTATTTT; CDR3: CASRGVAEDTQYF
size: many; J: TRBJ2-7; V: TRBV30; D: NA; DNA: TGTGCCTGGAGAGGGGCGGCTGTGCAGTACTTC; CDR3: CAWRGAAVQYF
size: many; J: TRBJ2-5; V: TRBV27; D: TRBD2; DNA: TGTGCCAGCAGTCCCCGGGACAGTGGACTAGCGGGAGAGACCCAGTACTTC; CDR3: CASSPRDSGLAGETQYF
size: many; J: TRBJ1-6; V: TRBV15; D: NA; DNA: TGTGCCACCAGCAGAGCTACAGGGATCTATAATTCACCCCTCCACTTT; CDR3: CATSRATGIYNSPLHF
size: many; J: TRBJ2-1; V: TRBV20-1; D: NA; DNA: TGCAGTGCTAGCGGGAAATCCCGTGGGTCCAATGAGCAGTTCTTC; CDR3: CSASGKSRGSNEQFF
size: few; J: TRBJ2-6; V: TRBV5-1; D: TRBD1; DNA: TGCGCCAGCAGCTTGCGACAGGGGGGCTCTGGGGCCAACGTCCTGACTTTC; CDR3: CASSLRQGGSGANVLTF
size: many; J: TRBJ2-1; V: TRBV6-1; D: NA; DNA: TGTGCCAGCAGTGAAGAAGCGGGCTCCTACAATGAGCAGTTCTTC; CDR3: CASSEEAGSYNEQFF
size: many; J: TRBJ2-7; V: TRBV7-9; D: NA; DNA: TGTGCCAGCAGCATTGGGCAGGGCGAGCAGTACTTC; CDR3: CASSIGQGEQYF
size: many; J: TRBJ2-2; V: TRBV29-1; D: NA; DNA: TGCAGCGTTGAAAGGAATCCAGGGGAGCTGTTTTTT; CDR3: CSVERNPGELFF
size: few; J: TRBJ2-7; V: TRBV7-8; D: NA; DNA: TGTGCCAGCAGCCCTAGCCCGTACGTGGGGTACGAGCAGTACTTC; CDR3: CASSPSPYVGYEQYF
size: few; J: TRBJ2-3; V: TRBV5-1; D: NA; DNA: TGCGCCAGCAGCCCGGGCTCCTCTAGCACAGATACGCAGTATTTT; CDR3: CASSPGSSSTDTQYF
size: many; J: TRBJ2-5; V: TRBV21-1; D: NA; DNA: TGTGCCAGCAGCAAGCGAGTTTTTGGGGGAGGGAGATTGGAGACCCAGTACTTC; CDR3: CASSKRVFGGGRLETQYF
size: many; J: TRBJ1-2; V: TRBV4-2; D: NA; DNA: TGTGCCAGCAGCCAAGATTTTCCACACGTGCTGCAGTTC; CDR3: CASSQDFPHVLQF
size: many; J: TRBJ2-7; V: TRBV11-2; D: NA; DNA: TGTGCCAGCAGCTTAGGTGGGGCCACCTCGAACGAGCAGTACTTC; CDR3: CASSLGGATSNEQYF
size: many; J: TRBJ2-1; V: TRBV10-1; D: NA; DNA: TGCGCCAGCAGTAGGACAGCATTCAATGAGCAGTTCTTC; CDR3: CASSRTAFNEQFF
size: many; J: TRBJ2-6; V: TRBV27; D: NA; DNA: TGTGCCAGCAGTTTATGGAGTTCTGGGGCCAACGTCCTGACTTTC; CDR3: CASSLWSSGANVLTF
size: many; J: TRBJ1-1; V: TRBV10-2; D: NA; DNA: TGCGCCAGCCAGATACAGGATTCCACTGAAGCTTTCTTT; CDR3: CASQIQDSTEAFF
size: many; J: TRBJ2-1; V: TRBV6-1; D: NA; DNA: TGTGCCAGCAGTACCGGACAGCAGAAGAATGAGCAGTTCTTC; CDR3: CASSTGQQKNEQFF
size: NA; J: TRBJ2-2; V: TRBV6-4; D: NA; DNA: TGTGCCAATTGGGGGAGACCCCCGGAGGAGGAGAACACCGGGGAGCTGTTTTTT; CDR3: CANWGRPPEEENTGELFF
size: few; J: TRBJ2-7; V: TRBV11-2; D: NA; DNA: TGTGCCAGCAGCCTACAACCGACAGATACCTACGAGCAGTACTTC; CDR3: CASSLQPTDTYEQYF
size: many; J: TRBJ2-1; V: TRBV5-5; D: NA; DNA: TGTGCCAGCAGTTATTGGGTATTTGATCGTCATGAGCAGTTCTTC; CDR3: CASSYWVFDRHEQFF
size: many; J: TRBJ2-5; V: TRBV28; D: NA; DNA: TGTGCCAGCATTCCGGCAGCAGGAGAGACCCAGTACTTC; CDR3: CASIPAAGETQYF
size: many; J: TRBJ1-1; V: TRBV7-3; D: NA; DNA: TGTGCCAGCAGCTATACAGGTCTTGAACATGAAGCTTTCTTT; CDR3: CASSYTGLEHEAFF
size: many; J: TRBJ1-1; V: TRBV4-1; D: TRBD1; DNA: TGCGCCAGCAGCCAAGAAGGAATGGACAGGCCGCTGAAGACTGAAGCTTTCTTT; CDR3: CASSQEGMDRPLKTEAFF
size: many; J: TRBJ1-2; V: TRBV6-5; D: NA; DNA: TGTGCCAGCAGTTATATCAGGCCCACAAACTATGGCTACACCTTC; CDR3: CASSYIRPTNYGYTF
size: NA; J: TRBJ2-3; V: TRBV18; D: NA; DNA: TGTGCCAGCTCACCGAAAATGAGTAGCCCGACCGCACCCACAGATACGCAGTATTTT; CDR3: CASSPKMSSPTAPTDTQYF
size: many; J: TRBJ2-1; V: TRBV10-2; D: TRBD2; DNA: TGCGCCAGCACCAATAGCGGGAGGGGTTACAATGAGCAGTTCTTC; CDR3: CASTNSGRGYNEQFF
size: NA; J: TRBJ1-2; V: TRBV29-1; D: NA; DNA: TGCAGCGTTGAAAAGGGCAACTATGGCTACACCTTC; CDR3: CSVEKGNYGYTF